This T cell receptor beta chain originates from a study of cytomegalovirus exposure and HLA in healthy donors (dated by TCRdb to about 2017). At the level of the whole study: An earlier analysis of 550 to 700 of the donors reported 250 to 350 Gb of sequence data and roughly 110 million unique TCR beta sequences from 150 million to 200 million T cells. An early release that covered fewer than 750 HLA-typed donors contained 250 to 350 gigabases of sequencing data and tens of millions of unique TCR sequences. The genetic ancestry cluster associated with self-reported Caucasian donors included 80% to 90% of the 398 genotyped donors. The study aimed to test whether signatures of past pathogen exposure could be identified by cataloging public T cell receptors. Using immunosequencing, the study profiled T cell repertoires from 640 or so subjects and related those repertoires to cytomegalovirus serostatus. A separate validation cohort of some 130 different subjects was used in addition to the roughly 720-subject first cohort. To predict cytomegalovirus infection status, the study brought together high-throughput TCR immunosequencing, statistical association of individual TCRs with disease status, and machine learning. In a later analysis, previously published TCR beta repertoires from 666 donors were re-analyzed and high-resolution HLA genotyping was added so that TCR occurrence patterns could be studied. Rather than using new phenotypic data, the later analysis identified candidate immune exposures from TCR beta sequences and from how often those sequences occurred across donors. An earlier analysis of nearly 600 of the donors applied high-throughput TCR beta sequencing to assess whether each TCR beta V gene segment acted as functional or pseudogenic. Donor age, sex, ethnicity and CMV serostatus were collected together with the repertoire data. A later genetic analysis took genome-wide SNP genotypes for about 60% of the roughly 670 donors and used that subset as a discovery cohort. All discovery cohort repertoires had been generated on a single sequencing platform. HLA typing included class I and class II loci at four-digit resolution. The number of donors typed differed by locus, with 629-630 for A, B, C, DRB1 and DQB1, 522 for DQA1, 606 for DPA1, and under 490 for DPB1. Four to six DR-DQ haplotypes were handled as single units for association and clustering, since linkage in the cohort was strong. Across approximately 400 genotyped donors of the cohort, an average of about 220,000 unique TCR beta nucleotide sequences per donor were sequenced, and about a sixth of those sequences were non-productive.

In total, approximately 700 healthy bone marrow donors made up the cohort. All cohort members were sampled while nominally healthy, although unrecorded immune exposures were likely present. The donor was CMV seronegative and was included in the group of a few hundred seronegative cohort members. Every donor gave a peripheral blood sample, and the peripheral blood mononuclear cells from that sample were used for TCR beta sequencing. Genomic DNA was extracted from the blood cell samples with the Qiagen DNeasy Blood Extraction Kit. CDR1 and CDR2, looked up from the germline V gene (reference sequence), are DFQATT and SNEGSKA. Inclusive of the bounding cysteine and phenylalanine, the CDR3 is 9 residues long. The sequence is cut down to CDR3 DNA, 27 bases in frame from base 1. V was cut back by 6 bases and J by 5 bases, leaving a gap of 4 bases between them. As to this clone: The target of this receptor is not known. No quality values exist for individual bases; no much larger clone is one base distant.

The library came from the immunoSEQ multiplex PCR assay. A mixture of 60 forward primers for TCR Vbeta segments and 13 reverse primers for TCR Jbeta segments was used in the multiplex PCR. A multiplex PCR assay on genomic DNA amplified the CDR3 region of rearranged TCR beta genes. On the Illumina HiSeq System, the amplified TCR beta libraries were sequenced as 87-base-pair reads. The study's processing was this. A later analysis tallied around 80 million unique TCR beta chains across the 640 or so repertoires, and around 12 million of those chains were shared by two or more donors. To remove PCR and sequencing errors, raw reads were error-corrected and collapsed into unique sequences using a nearest-neighbor algorithm that merged closely related sequences. CDR3 sequences were aligned to IMGT reference sequences to assign V, D and J gene segments. For a sequence to be retained, a match of at least six nucleotides to both a V gene segment and a J gene segment was required. Rearrangements were classified as productive when the CDR3 lacked stop codons and remained in frame with V and J, and all other rearrangements were classified as non-productive. Following IMGT convention, CDR3 was defined as the stretch from the second conserved V-encoded cysteine to the conserved J-encoded phenylalanine. The earlier analysis of approximately 590 of the donors excluded any sequence lacking an unambiguous match to a single V gene segment. An earlier analysis of 500 to 600 of the donors classified V segments as functional when productive rearrangements were above 56.7% and as segregating when the standard deviation between donors was above 5%. A statistical classification framework was developed to diagnose cytomegalovirus status using the catalog of TCR beta chain sequences. A later analysis assigned V and J genes by comparing TCR nucleotide sequences with IMGT/GENE-DB human TR gene sequences. Using the TCRdist pipeline, a later analysis assigned CDR3 sequences along with most-parsimonious VDJ recombination scenarios. In a later analysis, every TCR beta chain was defined by the combination of its CDR3 amino acid sequence and its V-gene family, and reads without a unique V-gene family were dropped. A later analysis removed nearly 600 highly shared, low-generation-probability nucleotide sequences to deal with suspected cross-contamination and a sequencing artifact. A later analysis calculated a clonal expansion index for each public chain from normalized within-repertoire ranks of inferred template counts. In a later analysis, generation probabilities were computed with a VDJ recombination model fitted to out-of-frame rearrangements, and the resulting probabilities were checked against IGoR. In a later analysis, TCR-TCR, TCR-HLA and TCR-CMV co-occurrence was scored with hypergeometric tests, and a repertoire-size bias correction was applied to TCR pairs. To estimate false discovery rates, a later analysis permuted the HLA or CMV assignments 20 times. A later analysis grouped co-occurring TCRs with DBSCAN, adding TCRdist sequence similarity when clustering within HLA-allele-positive subsets. Co-occurrence clustering excluded repertoires with fewer than 30,000 or more than 120,000 public chains, plus five with anomalous nucleotide sharing. The table comes from immuneACCESS by way of TCRdb, which keeps in-frame sequences with V and J called. Part of the clones is missing from these tables; in studies checked, under half for an unresolved V gene and the rest for unknown reasons. Clonal size and the V and J genes are those of that table, whereas D and trimming came from the DNA. This sample gives under 150,000 clones in total; about 74% of them show up just once. About 3% of the sample goes to the ten largest clones.

Study-wide findings and limitations: Several of the top co-occurrence clusters appeared to be linked to parvovirus B19, influenza, CMV and Epstein-Barr virus, according to a later analysis. The only immune exposure information available for the cohort was CMV serostatus. Most CMV-associated TCR beta chains appeared to be HLA-restricted in a later analysis, and the HLA associations seemed to be driven largely by CMV exposure. Three of the identified cytomegalovirus-associated TCR beta chains were confirmed in vitro to be specific for cytomegalovirus antigens. A later genetic analysis reported fewer N-insertions in productive TCRs among donors in an Asian-associated ancestry cluster than the roughly 700-donor mean. The presence/absence analyses assumed that sequencing depth was roughly uniform across donors, and that assumption may not be true. Across donors, most TCR sequences were observed very rarely, whereas some public TCRs were present in many individuals. It was suggested by the authors that the approach could potentially be generalized to other disease states and immunological phenotypes. Specific HLA alleles were associated with 18,000 or so TCR beta sequences at a false discovery rate of 0.05 in a later analysis. A cluster of highly shared sequence variants was judged likely to represent a technical artifact of the sequencing pipeline. Linkage disequilibrium might explain the correlated functional status among segregating V segments, but an unknown experimental factor could not be excluded. Roughly 17 rarely observed V segments, including chromosome 9 orphons, were excluded from the earlier analysis of approximately 500 of the donors because counts were too low. The classifier was reported to diagnose cytomegalovirus status with high specificity and sensitivity in both the original and validation cohorts. According to a later analysis, TCR association rates differed among HLA loci, with DRB1 alleles showing the most associated TCRs and HLA-C alleles showing the fewest. Because some donors lacked HLA typing at each locus, the association tests relied only on the typed subset. When HLA alleles, especially DR and DQ, strongly co-occurred, attributing TCR associations to individual alleles was difficult. This cohort had only TCR beta chains sequenced, and the lack of alpha or paired-chain data limited which features could be detected. A further reported finding was that TCR beta sequences accurately predicted the HLA-A and HLA-B alleles for most subjects in the first cohort. Because the 87-base-pair reads could not distinguish some IMGT-functional V segments, including TRBV6-2 and TRBV6-3, those segments were excluded. An association between a missense DCLRE1C variant and V-gene and J-gene trimming of TCR beta chains was found in a later genetic analysis and replicated in an independent cohort. In an earlier analysis of some 500 of the donors, most TCR beta V segments were observed in productive rearrangements about 87% or about 30% of the time, broadly matching IMGT annotations. In the study, some 160 TCR beta chains were listed as associated with cytomegalovirus. In a later analysis, HLA-associated TCR beta chains were found to be more clonally expanded and to have lower generation probabilities than equally common non-associated chains.

The clonotype was recovered from a man between 25 and 39 years old in good health and CMV-seronegative. Sequenced input: PBMCs. The receptor chain draws on TRBV20-1 and TRBJ1-2; there is no confident call for the D gene. The CDR3 reads CSAIYGYTF. The DNA is as follows: TGCAGTGCCATTTATGGCTACACCTTC.